Sequencing of this TCR beta chain was carried out in a study of T cells after posttransplantation cyclophosphamide. The study, taken as a whole, reports: Skin or GI-infiltrating T cells shared few TRB sequences with blood.

Data came from immunoSEQ multiplex PCR; TCRdb stores just in-frame clones and leaves some out. The table lists about 36,000 clones, with no singletons. This clone occurred many times. What it binds is unknown. The sample has other DNA sequences that encode this CDR3 too. V was pared by 2 bases and J by 2 bases, with 8 bases between. There are 14 residues in the CDR3. CDR1 MRHNA and CDR2 SNTAGT come from the germline V gene. This receptor was obtained from a girl aged 5-17 years in good health, CMV-negative, and a related stem cell transplant donor. The chain uses TRBV6-4 and TRBJ2-3; D perhaps matches TRBD2 (6 bases). The source material was PBMCs. This CDR3 reads CASSDGGATDTQYF. The CDR3 DNA is TGTGCCAGCAGTGACGGCGGGGCCACAGATACGCAGTATTTT.